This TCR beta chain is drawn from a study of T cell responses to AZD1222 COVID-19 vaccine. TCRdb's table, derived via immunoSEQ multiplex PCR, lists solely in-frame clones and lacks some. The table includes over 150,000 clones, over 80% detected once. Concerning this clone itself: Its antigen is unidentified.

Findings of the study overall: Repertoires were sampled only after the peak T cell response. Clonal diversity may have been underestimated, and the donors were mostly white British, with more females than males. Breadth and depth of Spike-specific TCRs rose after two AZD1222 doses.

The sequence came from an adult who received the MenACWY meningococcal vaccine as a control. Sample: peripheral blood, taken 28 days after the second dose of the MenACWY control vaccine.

CDR3 sequence: CASSEVAGKSSGNTIYF. CDR3 coding DNA: TGTGCCAGCAGTGAAGTCGCCGGTAAATCCTCTGGAAACACCATATATTTT. The chain has TRBV6-1 and TRBJ1-3; no reliable D call. Germline assignment: CDR1 MNHNS and CDR2 SASEGT. This CDR3 region has 17 residues. The V gene lost 1 base and the J gene lost 0 bases, with 13 bases spanning the gap.